The source of this T cell receptor (beta chain) is a study of T cells after yellow fever vaccination. TCRdb processed the 5' RACE reads anew with MiXCR; each CDR3 protein has one entry. The data show tens of thousands of distinct CDR3 sequences, roughly 4.5% seen once. The study's findings and limits: Clones from primary vaccination mostly reappeared after the booster (approximately 96% CD4, around 90% CD8).

The CDR3 is 14 amino acids. Trimming cost V 0 bases and J 8 bases, with 13 bases left between them. CDR1 and CDR2 from the germline V gene are MNHEY and SVGAGI. This TCR was sampled from a man aged 18 to 35 who received the YFV17D yellow fever vaccine. The chain is built from TRBV6-5 and TRBJ1-2; D remains unclear. Sequenced material: PBMCs, either bulk or a sorted T-cell subset (CD4+, CD8+, memory, or dextramer-sorted; not recorded which), taken on the day of the yellow fever booster vaccination. The CDR3 DNA reads TGTGCCAGCAGTTACTCACGGGCAACTGTCGGCTACACCTTC. This translates into CASSYSRATVGYTF.